The 25 T cell receptor beta chains presented below share a single source sample, sequenced in a study of shared clonotypes between healthy human individuals. The protocol was immunoSEQ multiplex PCR, while the TCRdb copy is restricted to in-frame clones and leaves out a portion. The sample holds more than 2 million clones, about 95% seen once. It was CD45RO-negative cells, positively selected for CCR7, that made up naive CD8 cells, with terminally differentiated effector memory CD45RA+ cells excluded. Sequenced material: naive CD8+ T cells sorted from blood. The source is a man younger than 35 in good health.

Worth noting for this clone: This specimen includes other DNA sequences encoding the same CDR3. V and J are TRBV9 and TRBJ2-1; perhaps TRBD2 as D (5 bases). Per germline, CDR1 SGDLS and CDR2 YYNGEE. This CDR3 comprises 15 residues. The germline V and J ends were trimmed by 0 bases and 0 bases, with 7 bases remaining between them. CDR3 residues: CASSVGGGSYNEQFF. The DNA of the CDR3 is TGTGCCAGCAGCGTAGGAGGAGGCTCCTACAATGAGCAGTTCTTC.

The rearrangement uses TRBV7-9 and TRBJ1-2, with D possibly being TRBD1 (5 bases). Germline values: CDR1 SEHNR, CDR2 FQNEAQ (reference sequence). The CDR3 spans 14 residues. Between the trimmed V and J ends, which lost 9 bases and 0 bases, there was a span of 14 bases. As DNA, the CDR3 is TGTGCCAGTTTTGGGGCTCCTCCTAACTATGGCTACACCTTC. It is translated as CASFGAPPNYGYTF.

The chain joins TRBV19 to TRBJ2-7; TRBD1 might be the D (5 bases). The CDR3 has 16 residues. Trimming stripped 0 bases from V and 2 bases from J, with 14 bases between. Germline assignment: CDR1 LNHDA and CDR2 SQIVND (reference sequence). CDR3 sequence (DNA): TGTGCCAGTAGTATAGATTGGGGTAGGGGAACCTACGAGCAGTACTTC. This encodes CASSIDWGRGTYEQYF.

V is TRBV6-4 and J is TRBJ2-3; maybe TRBD2 (5 bases). Per the germline V gene, CDR1 is MRHNA and CDR2 is SNTAGT. The CDR3 totals 13 residues. V was shortened by 6 bases and J by 8 bases, with 15 bases between the two germline ends. CDR3 DNA: TGTGCCAGCAGGACCTCGACACTAGGTACGCAGTATTTT. As protein: CASRTSTLGTQYF.

The chain uses TRBV5-4 and TRBJ2-2; D is ambiguous. The CDR3 length is 12 residues. CDR1 is SGHNT and CDR2 is YYREEE in the germline V gene (reference sequence). Trimming removed 2 bases at V and 8 bases at J, with 7 bases between. The CDR3 DNA sequence: TGTGCCAGCAGCTTTACCCCGGGGGAGCTGTTTTTT. Its translation is CASSFTPGELFF.

This chain joins TRBV11-2 and TRBJ2-3, with D perhaps matching TRBD1 or TRBD2 (6 bases each). With 2 bases removed from V and 6 bases from J, the gap between germline ends came to 15 bases. Germline V lookup: CDR1 SGHAT, CDR2 FQNNGV. The CDR3 runs 15 residues. The CDR3: CASSLLGGSGDTQYF. The CDR3 nucleotides are TGTGCCAGCAGCTTACTGGGGGGCTCTGGGGATACGCAGTATTTT. Full variable domain (remainder filled in from reference TRBV11-2 and TRBJ2-3): EAGVAQSPRYKIIEKRQSVAFWCNPISGHATLYWYQQILGQGPKLLIQFQNNGVVDDSQLPKDRFSAERLKGVDSTLKIQPAKLEDSAVYLCASSLLGGSGDTQYFGPGTRLTVL.

V gene TRBV28 combines with J gene TRBJ1-3, with D perhaps TRBD1 (5 bases). Germline V gene data show CDR1 as MDHEN and CDR2 as SYDVKM. V lost 2 bases to trimming and J lost 7 bases, with 15 bases between them. The CDR3 sequence is 15 residues long. CDR3 bases: TGTGCCAGCAGTTTACCCTCCACAGGCGGTAACACCATATATTTT. Translating it yields CASSLPSTGGNTIYF. Supplemented by reference TRBV28 and TRBJ1-3, the full variable domain reads DVKVTQSSRYLVKRTGEKVFLECVQDMDHENMFWYRQDPGLGLRLIYFSYDVKMKEKGDIPEGYSVSREKKERFSLILESASTNQTSMYLCASSLPSTGGNTIYFGEGSWLTVV.

The genes are TRBV28 and TRBJ2-7; 11 bases are a match to TRBD2. Germline V lookup: CDR1 MDHEN, CDR2 SYDVKM. The V and J ends lost 3 bases and 4 bases, in that order; junction bases with no gene match: 2. This CDR3 has 14 amino acids. The CDR3 loop is CASSFASGGYEQYF. The CDR3 nucleotides are TGTGCCAGCAGTTTCGCTAGCGGGGGGTACGAGCAGTACTTC.

The V and J genes are TRBV18 and TRBJ2-7, with D unclear. CDR3 length: 12 residues. Trimming removed 6 bases at V and 4 bases at J, with 10 bases between. Germline V gene sequence: CDR1 KGHSH, CDR2 LQKENI. The CDR3 nucleotides are TGTGCCAGCTCCGGCAGTCTTTACGAGCAGTACTTC. This translates into CASSGSLYEQYF.

The chain combines TRBV14 with TRBJ1-2, with a possible D match to TRBD1 (5 bases). Per the germline V gene, CDR1 is SGHDN and CDR2 is FVKESK. V shed 2 bases and J shed 5 bases, with 15 bases lying between them. The CDR3 runs 15 residues. CDR3 nucleotide sequence: TGTGCCAGCAGCCAAACGGACACCCTTTTTTATGGCTACACCTTC. Protein: CASSQTDTLFYGYTF.

The chain has TRBV28 and TRBJ2-1; 7 bases align to TRBD1. The CDR3 runs 15 residues. CDR1 MDHEN and CDR2 SYDVKM come from the germline V gene. V dropped 6 bases and J dropped 5; count of bases not matched to a gene: 10. The CDR3 reads CASSRASGGHNEQFF. Here the CDR3 DNA reads TGTGCCAGCAGCCGGGCTTCAGGGGGACACAATGAGCAGTTCTTC.

The chain couples TRBV19 to TRBJ2-7; D perhaps matches TRBD2 (6 bases). Germline CDR1 and CDR2: LNHDA and SQIVND (reference sequence). The length of the CDR3 is 15 residues. Trimming took 7 bases from V and 1 from J, leaving 17 bases between them. The CDR3 coding sequence is TGTGCCAGTACCTTCGGGACTGCCACTTCCTACGAGCAGTACTTC. It translates to CASTFGTATSYEQYF.

This chain uses TRBV4-1 with TRBJ1-2, with 7 positions matching TRBD1. The CDR3 loop spans 15 amino acids. Trimming removed 0 bases from V and 4 bases from J; junction bases left unmatched: 5. Germline V CDR1 and CDR2: MGHRA, YSYEKL. DNA for the CDR3: TGCGCCAGCAGCCAAGATGTGACAGGGCTCTATGGCTACACCTTC. Its translation is CASSQDVTGLYGYTF.

This chain's CDR3 is CASSFFPIQGYNEQFF. Written as DNA, the CDR3 is TGTGCCAGCAGTTTTTTCCCCATACAGGGCTACAATGAGCAGTTCTTC. This chain joins TRBV28 and TRBJ2-1, with D perhaps TRBD1 (6 bases). V lost 3 bases, J lost 3 bases, and 15 bases lay in between. Per the germline V gene, CDR1 is MDHEN and CDR2 is SYDVKM. This CDR3 is 16 amino acids long.

The J gene is TRBJ1-4, the V gene TRBV28, with 7 bases identical to TRBD1. V was clipped by 3 bases and J by 6 bases; unmatched bases: 4. The CDR3 is made up of 14 amino acids. The germline CDR1 and CDR2 sequences are MDHEN and SYDVKM. The CDR3 spells CASSFPGTDEKLFF. The CDR3 DNA sequence: TGTGCCAGCAGTTTCCCCGGGACAGATGAAAAACTGTTTTTT.

This chain joins TRBV7-9 and TRBJ1-4; no clear D gene. Germline CDR1 and CDR2: SEHNR and FQNEAQ (reference sequence). The length of the CDR3 is 12 residues. V was trimmed by 7 bases and J by 6 bases, leaving 9 bases between them. The CDR3, as DNA: TGTGCCAGCAAGGGCGTAGATGAAAAACTGTTTTTT. As protein: CASKGVDEKLFF.

This clone was seen a single time. The same CDR3 arises from other DNA sequences in this sample as well. The chain uses TRBV29-1 and TRBJ2-7; TRBD1 agrees at 9 bases. Germline CDR1 and CDR2: SQVTM and ANQGSEA. Trimming took 6 bases from V and 0 from J; bases not matched to a gene: 3. The CDR3 has 13 amino acids. CDR3 sequence reads: CSVRTGASYEQYF. DNA of the CDR3: TGCAGCGTCAGGACAGGGGCCTCCTACGAGCAGTACTTC.

The chain has TRBV4-1 and TRBJ1-6; D unclear. V was cut by 0 bases and J by 0 bases, with 12 bases left in between. CDR1 MGHRA and CDR2 YSYEKL come from the germline V gene. The CDR3 has 18 residues. CDR3 region: CASSQEWEGGSYNSPLHF. CDR3 bases: TGCGCCAGCAGCCAAGAGTGGGAGGGCGGCTCCTATAATTCACCCCTCCACTTT.

V usage is TRBV30 and J usage is TRBJ2-5, with D tentatively TRBD2 (5 bases). Deletions cut 0 bases from V and 3 bases from J, with 20 bases between. Germline V gene lookup returns CDR1 GTSNPN and CDR2 SVGIG (reference sequence). This CDR3 contains 17 residues. For the CDR3, the DNA is TGTGCCTGGAGTGTAGGAGGTGGGCTGCTGGCAAAAGAGACCCAGTACTTC. Protein sequence: CAWSVGGGLLAKETQYF.

This clone was seen just once. The V gene is TRBV27, the J gene TRBJ2-1, with 7 bases aligning to TRBD2. Germline trimming cut 0 bases from V and 4 bases from J; bases unmatched to any gene: 9. Germline loops: CDR1 MNHEY, CDR2 SMNVEV (reference sequence). The CDR3 is 17 residues long. The CDR3 loop is CASSLSSEAGPYNEQFF. DNA for the CDR3: TGTGCCAGCAGTTTATCTTCCGAAGCGGGACCTTACAATGAGCAGTTCTTC.

This chain links TRBV19 with TRBJ1-6; D gene uncertain. There are 13 residues in the CDR3. The V end lost 8 bases, the J end lost 6 bases, and 11 bases lay between the germline ends. Germline V gene sequence: CDR1 LNHDA, CDR2 SQIVND (reference sequence). CDR3 amino acids: CASSGGFNSPLHF. The CDR3 DNA sequence: TGTGCCAGTTCGGGTGGGTTTAATTCACCCCTCCACTTT.

V usage is TRBV4-3 and J usage is TRBJ2-7; 8 bases align to TRBD1. The CDR3 consists of 15 residues. The trim removed 4 bases at V and 4 bases at J, leaving 9 bases unmatched. Germline V gene data show CDR1 as LGHNA and CDR2 as YSLEER. The CDR3 loop reads CASSPTRQGAYEQYF. DNA for the CDR3: TGCGCCAGCAGCCCTACTAGGCAGGGGGCTTACGAGCAGTACTTC.

Only a few counts were recorded for this clone. The same CDR3 also results from other DNA sequences found in this sample. The chain combines TRBV5-1 with TRBJ2-7, with a tentative D call TRBD2 (5 bases). CDR1 is SGHRS and CDR2 is YFSETQ in the germline V gene. The CDR3 consists of 13 residues. V lost 2 bases, J lost 2 bases, and 8 bases lay in between. CDR3 sequence (DNA): TGCGCCAGCAGCTTCGGGATCGCCTACGAGCAGTACTTC. This gives the protein CASSFGIAYEQYF. Using reference TRBV5-1 and TRBJ2-7 for the parts outside the CDR3, the full variable domain is KAGVTQTPRYLIKTRGQQVTLSCSPISGHRSVSWYQQTPGQGLQFLFEYFSETQRNKGNFPGRFSGRQFSNSRSEMNVSTLELGDSALYLCASSFGIAYEQYFGPGTRLTVT.

V is TRBV4-1 and J is TRBJ1-1, with a weak D call TRBD1 (5 bases). This CDR3 contains 15 residues. Trimming shortened V by 3 bases and J by 1 base, and 12 bases separated the two germline ends. Germline CDR1 and CDR2: MGHRA and YSYEKL. In nucleotides, the CDR3 is TGCGCCAGCAGCCATCCTTCCACAGGGAACACTGAAGCTTTCTTT. Translating gives CASSHPSTGNTEAFF.

V usage is TRBV6-5 and J usage is TRBJ2-1; 8 bases fit TRBD1. The V segment lost 8 bases and the J segment 3 bases; nucleotides outside the gene matches: 3. The CDR3 is 13 amino acids. The germline CDR1 and CDR2 sequences are MNHEY and SVGAGI. CDR3 region: CASRQGFYNEQFF. CDR3 nucleotide sequence: TGTGCCAGCCGACAGGGGTTCTACAATGAGCAGTTCTTC.